This T cell receptor beta chain was documented in a study of human T cells and chemical hapten exposure. Study context: Small pooled library volume differences chiefly drove per-sample TCR yield variation.

The time point is: patch test 2, 6 weeks after DPC sensitization. This sample's treatment: therapeutic diphenylcyclopropenone sensitization with weekly scalp DPC. Using its own MiXCR run on the RACE reads, TCRdb lists one record per CDR3 protein. The sample consists of 80,000 to 95,000 distinct CDR3 sequences, 11% of them appearing once. This TCR derives from a young man with alopecia areata. Some clones in this sample may be carry-over from other donors' samples. Here the sequenced sample was whole blood, taken in connection with sensitization to the hapten diphenylcyclopropenone (DPC).

The CDR3 loop is CASLLHPGGKGAFF. CDR3 nucleotides: TGTGCCAGCCTCCTCCACCCGGGCGGAAAGGGGGCTTTCTTT. The chain uses TRBV2 and TRBJ1-1; D may be TRBD1 (5 bases). Trimming cost V 8 bases and J 11 bases, with 24 bases left between them. Germline-derived CDR1 and CDR2 are SNHLY and FYNNEI. The CDR3 contains 14 residues. The full variable domain, rest sourced from reference TRBV2 and TRBJ1-1, is EPEVTQTPSHQVTQMGQEVILRCVPISNHLYFYWYRQILGQKVEFLVSFYNNEISEKSEIFDDQFSVERPDGSNFTLKIRSTKLEDSAMYFCASLLHPGGKGAFFGQGTRLTVV.